This T cell receptor (beta chain) was found in a study of beta chain features in type 1 diabetes. Expressed TCRB transcripts were sequenced because the entire RNA isolate underwent reverse transcription. Measured with immunoSEQ multiplex PCR; TCRdb has only the in-frame clones, and not every one. The data show about 24,000 clones, over 60% seen once. Germline V gives CDR1 MNHNY, CDR2 SVGAGI (reference sequence). The CDR3 runs 15 residues. The V segment lost 7 bases and the J segment 7 bases; nucleotides outside the gene matches: 9. The sample taken for sequencing was Tregs from blood. This TCR came from a woman aged 40 to 50 in good health. V gene TRBV6-6 combines with J gene TRBJ2-1; 11 nucleotides match TRBD2. The CDR3 here is CASTRTSGGGNEQFF. The CDR3, as DNA: TGTGCCAGCACCCGAACTAGCGGGGGAGGAAATGAGCAGTTCTTC.